The source of this T cell receptor beta chain is a study of shared clonotypes between healthy human individuals. The CDR3 is 16 residues long. Germline V gene lookup returns CDR1 MNHGY and CDR2 SVAAGI. V lost 1 base, J lost 2 bases, and 9 bases lay in between. Study-wide results and limits: Richness estimates generally favored naive over memory subsets. Researchers sampled blood only, noting tissue repertoires likely differ.

On this clone itself: Antigen: not known.

Under the authors' procedure: As immunoSEQ supplied junction-only sequences (without quality scores), filtering differed. Profiled with immunoSEQ multiplex PCR; TCRdb holds only in-frame clones, not every one. V and J calls and clone size follow that table, whereas D and trimming were derived from the DNA. The sample has roughly 1.5 million clones, approximately 98% seen once. This sequence was found in a man aged 30 to 39 in good health. This chain joins TRBV6-9 and TRBJ2-6; D perhaps matches TRBD1 (6 bases). Sequencing was performed on naive CD4+ T cells sorted from blood. The subset was: CD45RA+ positively selected. CDR3 protein: CASSYFTGTGANVLTF. The CDR3 coding sequence is TGTGCCAGCAGTTATTTCACAGGGACTGGGGCCAACGTCCTGACTTTC.